Included here is one TCR beta chain sequence, with context. Antigen specificity is unknown. This sample was included in a study of T-cell reconstitution after alpha-beta-depleted transplantation in children. Unique molecular identifiers were incorporated during preparation of the TCRbeta library. TCRdb recomputed calls from the PCR reads with MiXCR, one row per CDR3 protein. This sample has hundreds of thousands of distinct CDR3 sequences; around 13% occur once, and the top ten carry roughly 2.3%. Study-level results: The study reportedly traced alpha-beta T cells about two months after transplant to several hundred expanded graft clones. Some patients showed high day-60 TCRbeta diversity, which derived from surviving recipient T cells and thymic progenitors. One year post-transplant, T-cell counts and diversity were largely derived from T cells produced anew.

Sequenced material: PBMCs, mostly from graft donor cells, taken 360 days after TCRalphabeta/CD19-depleted stem cell transplant. The sequence came from a male patient younger than 18 who had a stem cell transplant for acute myeloid leukemia, so the T cells may come from the graft donor.

CDR3 region: CASSLSLGPRETQYF. In nucleotides, the CDR3 is TGTGCCAGCAGTTTATCCCTCGGTCCCAGGGAGACCCAGTACTTC. The chain couples TRBV28 to TRBJ2-5; the D is unclear. This CDR3 region has 15 residues. The V end was cut by 1 base, the J end by 5 bases, with 14 bases between. Looked up from germline, CDR1 is MDHEN and CDR2 is SYDVKM.